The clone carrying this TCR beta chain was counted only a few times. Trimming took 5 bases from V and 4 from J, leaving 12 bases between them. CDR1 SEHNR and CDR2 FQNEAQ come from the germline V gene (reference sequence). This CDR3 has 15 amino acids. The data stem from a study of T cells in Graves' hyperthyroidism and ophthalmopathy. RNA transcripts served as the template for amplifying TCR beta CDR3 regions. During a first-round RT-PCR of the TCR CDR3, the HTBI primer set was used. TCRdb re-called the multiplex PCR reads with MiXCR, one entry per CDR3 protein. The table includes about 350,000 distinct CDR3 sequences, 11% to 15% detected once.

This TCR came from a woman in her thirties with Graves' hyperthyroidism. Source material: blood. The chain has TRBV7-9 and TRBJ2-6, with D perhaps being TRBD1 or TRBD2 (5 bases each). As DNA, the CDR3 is TGTGCCAGCAGCGAGGGGCTACTGGGGGCCAACGTCCTGACTTTC. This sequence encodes CASSEGLLGANVLTF.